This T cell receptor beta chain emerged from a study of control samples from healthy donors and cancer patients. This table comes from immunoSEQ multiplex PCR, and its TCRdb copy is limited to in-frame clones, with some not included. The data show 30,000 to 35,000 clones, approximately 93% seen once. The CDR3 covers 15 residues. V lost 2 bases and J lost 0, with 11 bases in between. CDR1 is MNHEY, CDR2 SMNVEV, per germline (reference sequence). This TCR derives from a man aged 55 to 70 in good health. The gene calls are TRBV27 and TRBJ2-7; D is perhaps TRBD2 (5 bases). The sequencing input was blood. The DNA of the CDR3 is TGTGCCAGCAGTTTAAACAGAGGAGGCTCCTACGAGCAGTACTTC. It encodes CASSLNRGGSYEQYF.